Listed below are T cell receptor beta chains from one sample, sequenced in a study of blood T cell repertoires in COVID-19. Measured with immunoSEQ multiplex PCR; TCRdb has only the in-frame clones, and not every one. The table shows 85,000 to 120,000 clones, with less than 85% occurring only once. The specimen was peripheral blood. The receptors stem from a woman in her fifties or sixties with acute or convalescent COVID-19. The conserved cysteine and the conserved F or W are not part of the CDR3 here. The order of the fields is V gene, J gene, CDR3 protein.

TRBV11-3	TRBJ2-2	ASSPLATGELF
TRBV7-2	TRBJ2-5	ASSLGRSGGSRETQY
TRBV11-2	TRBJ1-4	ASSLQGAANEKLF
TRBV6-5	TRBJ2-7	ASSLYGTEPYEQY
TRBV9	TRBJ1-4	ASSAGLTNEKLF
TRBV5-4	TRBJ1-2	ASSFVGEDYGYT
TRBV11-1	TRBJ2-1	ASIPSGRAGNEQF
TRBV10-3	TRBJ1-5	AISGFFTGGNQPQH
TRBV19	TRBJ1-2	ASSRLDTNYGYT
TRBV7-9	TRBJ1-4	ASSTKGGGDEKLF
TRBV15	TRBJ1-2	ATSRDGHQLDGYT
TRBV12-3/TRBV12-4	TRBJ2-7	ASSSRSYEQY
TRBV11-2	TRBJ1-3	ASSLFGRRGGNTIY
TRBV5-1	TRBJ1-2	ASSLEPQGAGYGYT
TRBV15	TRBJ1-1	ATSSGAGGNTEAF
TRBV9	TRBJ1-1	ASTSTATNTEAF
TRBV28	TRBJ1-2	ASTLDSMDGYT
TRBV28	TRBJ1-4	ASSSAGGRNEKLF
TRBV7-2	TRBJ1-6	ASSLEALLNSPLH
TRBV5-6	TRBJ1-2	ASSPDRGRGYT
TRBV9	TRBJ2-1	ASSAGDWVYNEQF
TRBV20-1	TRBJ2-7	SARASYEQY
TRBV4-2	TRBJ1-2	ASSQDQQGNYGYT
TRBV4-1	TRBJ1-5	ASSQDSLGSNQPQH
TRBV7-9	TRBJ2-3	ASSSDWADTQY
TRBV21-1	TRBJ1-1	ASSHKLQGANTEAF
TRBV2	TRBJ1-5	ASMRGGSNQPQH
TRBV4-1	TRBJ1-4	ASSPTGATNEKLF
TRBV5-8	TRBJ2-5	ASSLGGHRYQETQY
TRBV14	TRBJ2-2	ASSPQGTGELF
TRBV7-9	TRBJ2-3	ASSSLSGRGDTQY
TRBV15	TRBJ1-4	ATSRSINEKLF
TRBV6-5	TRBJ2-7	ATTQAVAGEQY
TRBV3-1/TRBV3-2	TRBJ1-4	ASSQDAGGEKLF
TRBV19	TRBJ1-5	ASSLRTGGFLSVDQPQH